This T cell receptor (beta chain) is drawn from a study of radiotherapy plus CTLA-4 blockade in lung cancer. Study-level information: Objective responses were observed in 15% to 20% of patients, and disease control was achieved by approximately 30%.

CTLA-4 blockade using ipilimumab, together with focal radiation, was received by patients with chemo-refractory metastatic non-small-cell lung cancer. The CDR3 has 16 residues. The trim removed 5 bases at V and 3 bases at J, leaving 8 bases unmatched. Germline CDR1 reads SGHVS; CDR2 reads FNYEAQ. Some clones are missing from TCRdb's copy, which holds only in-frame ones; the method was immunoSEQ multiplex PCR. The data hold 65,000 to 85,000 clones, with roughly three quarters observed a single time. Here the sequenced sample was peripheral blood, taken from a patient treated with radiotherapy plus ipilimumab. The chain joins TRBV7-6 to TRBJ2-7, with 12 bases identical to TRBD2. This receptor was obtained from a human donor with non-small cell lung cancer whose response to radiotherapy plus ipilimumab could not be evaluated. Some clones in this sample may be carry-over from other donors' samples. The CDR3 DNA is TGTGCCAGCAGCCCCCAGACTAGCGGGGGAAACTACGAGCAGTACTTC. Residues: CASSPQTSGGNYEQYF.